These T cell receptor beta chains were read from a single sample in a study of beta chain features in type 1 diabetes. Clones were read by immunoSEQ multiplex PCR, and TCRdb kept only the in-frame ones, dropping some. This table has around 130,000 clones, approximately 9% appearing once. Sequenced material: central memory CD4+ T cells from blood. The receptors stem from a man between 25 and 39 years old with type 1 diabetes. The CDR3 runs from the conserved cysteine through the conserved F or W. A D gene is named only where the DNA matches it firmly.

v_call d_call cdr3_aa
TRBV4-1 TRBD1 CASSQLDREGQPQHF
TRBV11-2 NA CASSFRGSNEQFF
TRBV25-1 TRBD1 CASRTDREAKNIQYF
TRBV20-1 TRBD2 CSGERGNEQFF
TRBV5-6 TRBD1 CASSLIGQGTEAFF
TRBV19 TRBD2 CASSVFGGGNSNEQFF
TRBV28 NA CASSLQFETQYF
TRBV6-6 NA CASSIGRSQETQYF
TRBV30 NA CAWSVRGSSNQPQHF
TRBV6-5 TRBD1 CASSYGTGPGELFF
TRBV5-4 NA CASRTNRDGDIQYF
TRBV7-2 NA CASSLRLMNTEAFF
TRBV7-2 TRBD1 CASSYGQGIWETQYF
TRBV19 NA CATSEGTGELFF
TRBV6-1 NA CASSLPQETQYF
TRBV11-2 NA CASSLSGGTYNEQFF
TRBV30 NA CAWSVRSSEYNEQFF
TRBV9 TRBD2 CASSVLGGRTYNEQFF
TRBV27 NA CASSRGKGNTIYF
TRBV29-1 TRBD2 CSVGLAGGQSDTQYF
TRBV5-4 TRBD1 CASSSSQQGTEAFF
TRBV2 NA CASRPGTQKLFF
TRBV4-3 NA CASSQDQVPRTPAYGYTF
TRBV5-8 NA CASSREKGASYEQYF
TRBV29-1 NA CSVGQLTNTEAFF
TRBV7-9 NA CAGNRRYQPQHF
TRBV2 NA CASGLHGTDTQYF
TRBV25-1 NA CASSADYGGPSTDTQYF
TRBV11-2 NA CASSPMAPGITGELFF
TRBV27 NA CASSLRAGFPEAFF
TRBV29-1 NA CSVEKVPSAPQETQYF
TRBV2 NA CASQGRSREDTQYF
TRBV4-1 TRBD2 CASSQTGTSDQETQYF
TRBV7-2 TRBD2 CASSLVASGGPADTQYF
TRBV7-3 TRBD2 CASSLGSGGGTDTQYF
TRBV19 TRBD1 CASSIDNRGHYNEQFF
TRBV5-4 TRBD1 CASSGGQRVIGGYTF
TRBV4-3 TRBD2 CASSQDWGGGASEQYF
TRBV28 NA CASSFETVPHF
TRBV6-7 NA CASSYSNRVEQYF
TRBV6-4 TRBD1 CASSDTGGRHGYTF
TRBV6-6 NA CASRIVQGSAFQPQHF
TRBV7-3 TRBD1 CASSPDRGSYEQYF
TRBV5-1 NA CASSLVGGEETQYF
TRBV11-1 TRBD2 CASSRSGMYQETQYF
TRBV11-2 NA CASSSVRGGYTF
TRBV9 TRBD1 CASSAQQGTAGYTF
TRBV5-1 TRBD1 CASSFLDRGAAGEPEAFF
TRBV28 NA CASSFLRYGYTF
TRBV5-4 NA CASSVDRGELFF
TRBV29-1 TRBD2 CSAERGGQETQYF
TRBV11-2 NA CASSLGGHSGGELFF
TRBV7-9 NA CASNVQGLNYGYTF
TRBV30 TRBD1 CAWGGTENQPQHF
TRBV30 TRBD1 CAWSVAGQARNYGYTF